The source of this TCR beta chain is a study of radiotherapy plus CTLA-4 blockade in lung cancer. The junction had 4 bases not matched to a gene; V was cut back by 3 bases and J by 0 bases. The CDR3 is 15 residues long. Germline-derived CDR1 and CDR2 are SGDLS and YYNGEE. Some clones are missing from TCRdb's copy, which holds only in-frame ones; the method was immunoSEQ multiplex PCR. The table has about 14,000 clones, about 87% seen once; the top ten hold approximately 15%. This clonotype originated in a human donor with non-small cell lung cancer that progressed on radiotherapy plus ipilimumab. Some clones in this sample may be carry-over from other donors' samples. The V call is TRBV9, the J call TRBJ2-7, with TRBD1 matching over 9 bases. The sample in question was peripheral blood, obtained from a patient treated with radiotherapy plus ipilimumab. The CDR3 loop is CASSAGDRVSYEQYF. CDR3 DNA sequence: TGTGCCAGCAGCGCCGGGGACAGGGTCTCCTACGAGCAGTACTTC.